The rows below give T cell receptor beta chains drawn from one sample of a study of cytomegalovirus exposure and HLA in healthy donors. TCRdb keeps only in-frame clones here, not all; method: immunoSEQ multiplex PCR. The table records 120,000 to 150,000 clones, about 72% of them present only once. Material: PBMCs. The receptor set was obtained from a middle-aged man in good health and CMV-seronegative. CDR3s include the opening cysteine and the closing phenylalanine or tryptophan. D genes are given only for firm matches. Clone size is not always given. Where it is, it says once, few, many or a class for expanded clones.

CDR3 protein | CDR3 DNA | D gene | J gene | clone size | V gene
CASSETHYQETQYF | TGTGCCAGCAGTGAGACTCATTACCAAGAGACCCAGTACTTC | NA | TRBJ2-5 | NA | TRBV2
CSVGGQRADTQYF | TGCAGCGTTGGGGGACAGCGGGCCGATACGCAGTATTTT | NA | TRBJ2-3 | NA | TRBV29-1
CASSPAGPSTEAFF | TGTGCCAGCAGCCCAGCGGGCCCGAGCACTGAAGCTTTCTTT | NA | TRBJ1-1 | NA | TRBV7-9
CATREGDTIYF | TGTGCCACTCGAGAGGGGGACACCATATATTTT | NA | TRBJ1-3 | NA | TRBV19
CASSVSQANTGELFF | TGTGCCAGCAGTGTATCTCAGGCGAACACCGGGGAGCTGTTTTTT | NA | TRBJ2-2 | NA | TRBV2
CASSPTRATEKLFF | TGTGCCAGCAGCCCCACGAGGGCAACTGAAAAACTGTTTTTT | NA | TRBJ1-4 | NA | TRBV6-1
CASLKPSGTYEQYF | TGTGCCAGCCTTAAGCCTAGCGGTACCTACGAGCAGTACTTC | TRBD2 | TRBJ2-7 | NA | TRBV28
CASRRIVTGYNEKLFF | TGTGCCAGCAGGCGGATAGTTACAGGGTATAATGAAAAACTGTTTTTT | NA | TRBJ1-4 | NA | TRBV27
CASSSRGTFEDEQYF | TGTGCCAGCAGTTCACGAGGAACCTTCGAAGACGAGCAGTACTTC | NA | TRBJ2-7 | NA | TRBV28
CASSYSYRELGHQPQHF | TGTGCCAGCAGTTATTCCTACAGGGAACTGGGTCATCAGCCCCAGCATTTT | NA | TRBJ1-5 | NA | TRBV6-7
CASRPDRVEETQYF | TGTGCCAGCAGACCGGACAGGGTTGAAGAGACCCAGTACTTC | TRBD1 | TRBJ2-5 | NA | TRBV6-6
CASSQTANTEAFF | TGTGCCAGCAGCCAGACAGCGAACACTGAAGCTTTCTTT | NA | TRBJ1-1 | NA | TRBV16
CASSLTMGRRLETQYF | TGTGCCAGCAGCTTAACTATGGGGCGGCGCCTAGAGACCCAGTACTTC | NA | TRBJ2-5 | NA | TRBV7-2
CASSQDRMSTDTQYF | TGTGCCAGCTCACAAGACAGAATGAGCACAGATACGCAGTATTTT | NA | TRBJ2-3 | once | TRBV18
CASSPQGADNQPQHF | TGCGCCAGCAGCCCCCAGGGGGCCGACAATCAGCCCCAGCATTTT | TRBD1 | TRBJ1-5 | NA | TRBV5-1
CATSRGTGSAGSPLHF | TGTGCCACCAGCAGAGGGACAGGGAGTGCGGGTTCACCCCTCCACTTT | TRBD1 | TRBJ1-6 | few | TRBV15
CASSQDRLAGINEQFF | TGCGCCAGCAGCCAAGATCGACTAGCGGGGATTAATGAGCAGTTCTTC | TRBD2 | TRBJ2-1 | NA | TRBV4-1
CAIILGERDGTDTQYF | TGTGCCATCATATTAGGAGAGCGGGACGGCACAGATACGCAGTATTTT | TRBD2 | TRBJ2-3 | NA | TRBV10-3
CASSTSGGSYEQYF | TGCGCCAGCAGCACAAGCGGGGGCTCCTACGAGCAGTACTTC | TRBD2 | TRBJ2-7 | NA | TRBV5-1
CASSPGQGGYGYTF | TGTGCCAGCAGCCCAGGACAGGGAGGGTATGGCTACACCTTC | TRBD1 | TRBJ1-2 | NA | TRBV7-6
CASSATNRGGEQYF | TGTGCCAGTAGTGCAACAAACAGGGGTGGCGAGCAGTACTTC | TRBD1 | TRBJ2-7 | once | TRBV19
CAITAGGIANTEAFF | TGTGCCATCACAGCGGGGGGGATAGCGAACACTGAAGCTTTCTTT | NA | TRBJ1-1 | NA | TRBV10-3
CASSSNSWGPKWTEAFF | TGTGCCAGCAGTTCTAATAGTTGGGGCCCCAAATGGACTGAAGCTTTCTTT | NA | TRBJ1-1 | once | TRBV28
CASRQGRQPQHF | TGTGCCAGCCGACAGGGACGGCAGCCCCAGCATTTT | TRBD1 | TRBJ1-5 | NA | TRBV28
CASRAGGGWDQPQHF | TGTGCCAGCAGGGCTGGAGGAGGGTGGGATCAGCCCCAGCATTTT | NA | TRBJ1-5 | NA | TRBV2
CAWRATGTGYTEAFF | TGTGCCTGGAGAGCTACCGGGACAGGTTACACTGAAGCTTTCTTT | TRBD1 | TRBJ1-1 | NA | TRBV30
CASSIIPGQGINEKLFF | TGTGCCAGTAGTATAATTCCAGGACAGGGGATTAATGAAAAACTGTTTTTT | TRBD1 | TRBJ1-4 | few | TRBV19
CASSEAGAGVQQYF | TGTGCCAGCAGTGAAGCAGGGGCGGGGGTGCAGCAGTACTTC | TRBD2 | TRBJ2-7 | NA | TRBV6-1